Listed here is a single TCR beta chain. The data were produced by immunoSEQ multiplex PCR, yet TCRdb's version contains in-frame clones alone and is incomplete. Of approximately 280,000 clones in the sample, about 89% were seen once. This record belongs to a study of blood T cell repertoires in COVID-19. Whole-study context: Collection of acute and convalescent COVID-19 samples took place in the United States, Italy and Spain. PBMCs, B-cell-depleted T cells, or T cells were the source of the cDNA or gDNA that made up the material.

The clonotype originates from a man aged 40-55 years with acute or convalescent COVID-19. Sequencing was performed on peripheral blood.

The DNA of the CDR3 is TGTGCCAGCAGTTACACGCCAGGGGGGTACGGCTACACCTTC. It translates to CASSYTPGGYGYTF. The chain uses TRBV6-5 and TRBJ1-2; the match to TRBD1 covers 7 bases. CDR1 and CDR2 from the germline V gene are MNHEY and SVGAGI. This CDR3 is built from 14 residues. V dropped 2 bases and J dropped 8; count of bases not matched to a gene: 8.